This T cell receptor beta chain was observed in a study of T cells in women clearing cervical HPV infection. Overall study: Case blood was drawn a median around 140 days after lesion detection.

Each participant carried one incident cervical HPV16 infection only. HPV was found by MY09/MY11 PCR and dot-blot genotyping. Assay used: immunoSEQ multiplex PCR; TCRdb lists only in-frame clones, some missing. The ten top clones account for more than 6.5%, within a sample of about 30,000 clones. Sequencing input: blood buffy coat. This clonotype was obtained from a woman between 18 and 69 years old with a cervical HPV16 infection that either progressed to CIN3+ or cleared (not recorded which).

The sequenced part of the CDR3 DNA is TGCAGTGCTAAGGGGGTTTCTGGAAACACC. Translated: CSAKGVSGNT. The whole CDR3 region reads CSAKGVSGNTIYF. The chain has TRBV20-1 and TRBJ1-3, with D maybe TRBD1 (6 bases). Read data end 3 residues before the CDR3 end; the end is taken from the germline J gene. Trimming pared 4 bases from V and 1 base from J, leaving 8 bases between. From germline, CDR1 is DFQATT and CDR2 SNEGSKA (reference sequence). The CDR3 totals 13 residues.